This TCR beta chain was captured in a study of blood T cells in healthy people across ages. Study in general: In model experiments, template switching was able to capture about one barcoded beta molecule for every two T cells that were present.

This clonotype was detected ten times or more. Then a second PCR, running roughly 7 to 11 cycles, was carried out with a sample-barcoded 5' primer and a J-beta primer mix. Each cDNA was tagged by a template-switch adaptor containing 12 random nucleotides. TCRdb re-called the 5' RACE reads with MiXCR, one entry per CDR3 protein. The sample lists about 400,000 distinct CDR3 sequences, roughly half occurring once. CDR3 length equals 13 residues. V was shortened by 4 bases and J by 2 bases, with 7 bases between the two germline ends. CDR1 and CDR2 (germline): MRHNA, SNTAGT. Healthy Caucasian individuals from Russia aged roughly 6 to 95 served as donors. Per-sample yields of isolated PBMCs were at least 6 million.

The TCR was taken from a man aged 55-75 years in good health. The chain recombines TRBV6-4 with TRBJ2-3, with D unresolved. The sample comprised blood. The DNA of the CDR3 is TGTGCCAGCAGTGTTGGTCTCACAGATACGCAGTATTTT. The encoded protein is CASSVGLTDTQYF.